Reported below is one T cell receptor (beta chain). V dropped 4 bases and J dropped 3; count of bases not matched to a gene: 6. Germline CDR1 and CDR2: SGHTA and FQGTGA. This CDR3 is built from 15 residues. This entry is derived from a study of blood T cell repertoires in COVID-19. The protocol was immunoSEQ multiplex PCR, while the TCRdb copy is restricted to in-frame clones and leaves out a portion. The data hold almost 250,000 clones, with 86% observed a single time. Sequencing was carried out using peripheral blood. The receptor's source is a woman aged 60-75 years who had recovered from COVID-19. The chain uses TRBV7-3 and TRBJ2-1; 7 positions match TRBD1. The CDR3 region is CASSSSRDSYNEQFF. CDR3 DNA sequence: TGTGCCAGCAGCTCCTCCAGGGACAGCTACAATGAGCAGTTCTTC. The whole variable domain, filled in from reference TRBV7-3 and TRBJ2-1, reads GAGVSQTPSNKVTEKGKYVELRCDPISGHTALYWYRQSLGQGPEFLIYFQGTGAADDSGLPNDRFFAVRPEGSVSTLKIQRTERGDSAVYLCASSSSRDSYNEQFFGPGTRLTVL.